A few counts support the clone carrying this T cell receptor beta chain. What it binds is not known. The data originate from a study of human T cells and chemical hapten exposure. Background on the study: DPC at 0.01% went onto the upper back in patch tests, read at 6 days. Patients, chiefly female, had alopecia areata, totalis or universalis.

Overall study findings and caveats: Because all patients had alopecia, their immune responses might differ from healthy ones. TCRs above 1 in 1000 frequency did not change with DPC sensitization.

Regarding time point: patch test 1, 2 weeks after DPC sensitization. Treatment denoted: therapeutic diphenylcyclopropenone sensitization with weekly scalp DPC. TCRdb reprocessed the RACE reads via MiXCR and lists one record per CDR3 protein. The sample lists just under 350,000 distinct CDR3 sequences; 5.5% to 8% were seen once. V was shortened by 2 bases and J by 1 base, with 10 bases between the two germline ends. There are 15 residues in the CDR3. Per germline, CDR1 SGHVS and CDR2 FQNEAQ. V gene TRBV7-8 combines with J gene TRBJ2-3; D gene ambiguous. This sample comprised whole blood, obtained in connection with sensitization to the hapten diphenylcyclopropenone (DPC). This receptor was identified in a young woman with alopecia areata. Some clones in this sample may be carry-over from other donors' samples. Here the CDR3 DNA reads TGTGCCAGCAGCTTACTATCTTCGGGCACAGATACGCAGTATTTT. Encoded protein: CASSLLSSGTDTQYF. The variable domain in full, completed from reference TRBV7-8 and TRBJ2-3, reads GAGVSQSPRYKVAKRGQDVALRCDPISGHVSLFWYQQALGQGPEFLTYFQNEAQLDKSGLPSDRFFAERPEGSVSTLKIQRTQQEDSAVYLCASSLLSSGTDTQYFGPGTRLTVL.